The present T cell receptor (beta chain) was sequenced within a study of shared clonotypes between healthy human individuals. Study summary: The donor group consisted of two women and three men, aged 18 to 49.

This clone has just one count. What it binds is not known. Profiling relied on immunoSEQ multiplex PCR, and the TCRdb table lists in-frame clones only, not all of them. The profile covers around 2.5 million clones, with 93% appearing a single time and approximately 0.36% taken by the ten largest. This CDR3 spans 18 amino acids. Germline CDR1 MNHEY, CDR2 SMNVEV (reference sequence). Trimming removed 4 bases from V and 3 bases from J, with 24 bases in between. Study-wide results and limits: Clonotypes shared by all four donors outscored non-shared clonotypes in generation probability. Sampling covered nothing but blood. Tissue TCR repertoires likely differ from those found in blood.

This chain uses TRBV27 with TRBJ1-2; weak D call: TRBD1 (5 bases). The receptor was isolated from a man in his late teens or twenties in good health. Some clones in this sample may be carry-over from other donors' samples. The sequenced sample was naive CD4+ T cells from PBMCs. As for subset: CD45RA+ positively selected. The CDR3 sequence is CASSSWGGGTIPHYGYTF. The DNA of the CDR3 is TGTGCCAGCAGTTCTTGGGGTGGAGGGACCATCCCTCACTATGGCTACACCTTC.